This T cell receptor beta chain was observed in a study of blood T cell repertoires in COVID-19. This clone was picked up one time. Study members were between roughly 18 and 90 years old and lived in approximately 25 US regions. In Cohort 3, a recovered donor had either two negative PCRs, clearance, or symptom resolution. CDR3 length: 16 residues. CDR1 is SGHRS, CDR2 YFSETQ, per germline. V lost 4 bases and J lost 6, with 19 bases in between. Under the authors' procedure: Reference gene primer amplification gave estimated nucleated cell counts. TCRdb's copy holds only in-frame clones and misses some; the assay was immunoSEQ multiplex PCR. The D gene and trimming were derived from the DNA, and the V and J assignments and clone size from that table. The repertoire holds around 360,000 clones, with about 90% as singletons.

The TCR sequence derives from a woman aged 25 to 45 who had recovered from COVID-19. The rearrangement links TRBV5-1 to TRBJ1-4, with D perhaps TRBD1 (6 bases). Sequencing was performed on PBMCs or T cells enriched from blood (not recorded which). Here the CDR3 DNA reads TGCGCCAGCAGCGTAAACCAACGGGGGGCGGATGAAAAACTGTTTTTT. Protein: CASSVNQRGADEKLFF.